These T cell receptor beta chains were read from a single sample in a study of T cell repertoires in cytomegalovirus infection. Their antigens are not known. TCRdb processed the reads anew with MiXCR; each CDR3 protein has one entry. The sample includes 45,000 to 75,000 distinct CDR3 sequences, about a third of them seen just once. Sequenced input: PBMCs, sequenced either directly or after in vitro stimulation (not recorded which). The receptors originated from a human donor in good health (CMV status not recorded). Some clones in this sample may be carry-over from other donors' samples. The CDR3 runs from the conserved cysteine through the conserved F or W. Each record gives: D gene, J gene, V gene, clone size, CDR3 protein, CDR3 DNA. The D gene is left open where the match is weak. Clone size is stated in some rows and not others, as once, few, many or a class when expanded.

d_call: .; j_call: TRBJ1-1; v_call: TRBV2; clone_size: few; cdr3_aa: CASSEATVLNTEAFF; cdr3_nt: TGTGCCAGCAGTGAAGCAACAGTCCTGAACACTGAAGCTTTCTTT
d_call: .; j_call: TRBJ1-5; v_call: TRBV20-1; clone_size: .; cdr3_aa: CSAQAEPGHQPQHF; cdr3_nt: TGCAGTGCCCAAGCGGAACCTGGTCATCAGCCCCAGCATTTT
d_call: TRBD2; j_call: TRBJ2-1; v_call: TRBV19; clone_size: few; cdr3_aa: CASSPSGLAYEQFF; cdr3_nt: TGTGCCAGTAGCCCTTCGGGACTAGCGTACGAGCAGTTCTTC
d_call: TRBD1; j_call: TRBJ1-5; v_call: TRBV19; clone_size: few; cdr3_aa: CASMGQLNQPQHF; cdr3_nt: TGTGCCAGCATGGGACAGCTAAATCAGCCCCAGCATTTT
d_call: TRBD1; j_call: TRBJ1-5; v_call: TRBV20-1; clone_size: .; cdr3_aa: CSATDKDRPRNQPQHF; cdr3_nt: TGCAGTGCTACTGACAAGGACAGGCCCCGAAATCAGCCCCAGCATTTT
d_call: TRBD2; j_call: TRBJ2-5; v_call: TRBV12-3/TRBV12-4; clone_size: .; cdr3_aa: CASRGGLAGETQYF; cdr3_nt: TGTGCCAGCAGAGGGGGACTAGCCGGGGAGACCCAGTACTTC
d_call: TRBD1; j_call: TRBJ1-4; v_call: TRBV7-9; clone_size: .; cdr3_aa: CASSSRDRFNEKLFF; cdr3_nt: TGTGCCAGCAGCTCCAGGGACAGATTTAATGAAAAACTGTTTTTT
d_call: TRBD1; j_call: TRBJ2-7; v_call: TRBV12-3/TRBV12-4; clone_size: .; cdr3_aa: CATGTGRKAEQYF; cdr3_nt: TGTGCCACCGGGACAGGGAGGAAGGCCGAGCAGTACTTC
d_call: TRBD1; j_call: TRBJ2-7; v_call: TRBV7-9; clone_size: few; cdr3_aa: CASSPRTGNYEQYF; cdr3_nt: TGTGCCAGCAGCCCAAGGACAGGCAATTACGAGCAGTACTTC
d_call: .; j_call: TRBJ1-5; v_call: TRBV19; clone_size: .; cdr3_aa: CASKRFREDQPQHF; cdr3_nt: TGTGCCAGTAAGAGGTTCAGGGAGGATCAGCCCCAGCATTTT
d_call: TRBD1; j_call: TRBJ1-5; v_call: TRBV7-8; clone_size: .; cdr3_aa: CASSLEVGGGYSNQPQHF; cdr3_nt: TGTGCCAGCAGCTTAGAGGTAGGGGGCGGATATAGCAATCAGCCCCAGCATTTT
d_call: .; j_call: TRBJ1-1; v_call: TRBV4-1; clone_size: once; cdr3_aa: CASTGAGGNTEAFF; cdr3_nt: TGCGCCAGCACCGGGGCGGGGGGGAACACTGAAGCTTTCTTT
d_call: TRBD2; j_call: TRBJ2-3; v_call: TRBV4-1; clone_size: few; cdr3_aa: CASSQDPGGRAGGPLGTDTQYF; cdr3_nt: TGCGCCAGCAGCCAAGATCCGGGTGGGCGAGCGGGAGGGCCCCTTGGCACAGATACGCAGTATTTT
d_call: .; j_call: TRBJ2-7; v_call: TRBV7-2; clone_size: many; cdr3_aa: CASSLVQLAFSLSEQYF; cdr3_nt: TGTGCCAGCAGCTTAGTCCAACTAGCTTTTTCGCTTAGCGAGCAGTACTTC
d_call: .; j_call: TRBJ1-2; v_call: TRBV4-1; clone_size: few; cdr3_aa: CASSQDPTGYTF; cdr3_nt: TGCGCCAGCAGCCAAGACCCCACTGGCTACACCTTC
d_call: TRBD1; j_call: TRBJ1-1; v_call: TRBV2; clone_size: few; cdr3_aa: CASLAGQGLTEAFF; cdr3_nt: TGTGCCAGCCTCGCGGGACAGGGGTTAACTGAAGCTTTCTTT
d_call: .; j_call: TRBJ2-1; v_call: TRBV20-1; clone_size: .; cdr3_aa: CSASGIVNEQFF; cdr3_nt: TGCAGTGCAAGCGGTATTGTCAATGAGCAGTTCTTC
d_call: .; j_call: TRBJ2-1; v_call: TRBV4-1; clone_size: .; cdr3_aa: CASSQGHQNEQFF; cdr3_nt: TGCGCCAGCAGCCAAGGTCACCAAAATGAGCAGTTCTTC
d_call: TRBD1; j_call: TRBJ2-5; v_call: TRBV5-4; clone_size: once; cdr3_aa: CASSLGQGSKKTQYF; cdr3_nt: TGTGCCAGCAGCTTGGGACAGGGTAGTAAGAAGACCCAGTACTTC
d_call: .; j_call: TRBJ2-3; v_call: TRBV20-1; clone_size: .; cdr3_aa: CSAREGASTDTQYF; cdr3_nt: TGCAGTGCTAGAGAGGGGGCTAGCACAGATACGCAGTATTTT
d_call: .; j_call: TRBJ2-5; v_call: TRBV3-1; clone_size: once; cdr3_aa: CASSQVRRSQETQYF; cdr3_nt: TGTGCCAGCAGCCAAGTACGGCGCTCCCAAGAGACCCAGTACTTC
d_call: .; j_call: TRBJ1-5; v_call: TRBV7-9; clone_size: .; cdr3_aa: CASSLATGQPQHF; cdr3_nt: TGTGCCAGCAGCTTGGCAACGGGGCAGCCCCAGCATTTT
d_call: TRBD2; j_call: TRBJ2-3; v_call: TRBV7-6; clone_size: many; cdr3_aa: CASSFSGRLTDTQYF; cdr3_nt: TGTGCCAGCAGCTTCAGCGGGAGGCTGACAGATACGCAGTATTTT
d_call: .; j_call: TRBJ2-7; v_call: TRBV12-5; clone_size: few; cdr3_aa: CASGFGRKGEQYF; cdr3_nt: TGTGCTAGTGGTTTTGGCAGAAAGGGCGAGCAGTACTTC
d_call: .; j_call: TRBJ2-3; v_call: TRBV29-1; clone_size: .; cdr3_aa: CSTPPGAGATDTQYF; cdr3_nt: TGCAGCACACCCCCCGGGGCGGGGGCCACAGATACGCAGTATTTT
d_call: .; j_call: TRBJ1-4; v_call: TRBV11-2; clone_size: .; cdr3_aa: CASSLADHWGTNEKLFF; cdr3_nt: TGTGCCAGCAGCCTGGCAGACCATTGGGGGACTAATGAAAAACTGTTTTTT
d_call: TRBD2; j_call: TRBJ2-1; v_call: TRBV7-6; clone_size: many; cdr3_aa: CASSAREREPYNEQFF; cdr3_nt: TGTGCCAGCAGCGCGAGGGAGCGGGAACCCTACAATGAGCAGTTCTTC
d_call: .; j_call: TRBJ2-3; v_call: TRBV6-8; clone_size: .; cdr3_aa: CASSKKGQGGEDTQYF; cdr3_nt: TGTGCCAGCAGTAAAAAAGGACAGGGAGGGGAAGATACGCAGTATTTT
d_call: TRBD1; j_call: TRBJ1-1; v_call: TRBV12-3/TRBV12-4; clone_size: .; cdr3_aa: CASSSGGTEAFF; cdr3_nt: TGTGCCAGCAGTTCAGGGGGCACTGAAGCTTTCTTT
d_call: .; j_call: TRBJ2-2; v_call: TRBV4-1; clone_size: .; cdr3_aa: CASSLRHQRATGELFF; cdr3_nt: TGCGCCAGCAGCCTTCGGCATCAGCGGGCCACCGGGGAGCTGTTTTTT
d_call: TRBD1; j_call: TRBJ2-3; v_call: TRBV6-6; clone_size: many; cdr3_aa: CASSSDRGRVDTQYF; cdr3_nt: TGTGCCAGCAGTTCGGACAGGGGGCGTGTGGATACGCAGTATTTT
d_call: TRBD1; j_call: TRBJ1-4; v_call: TRBV27; clone_size: .; cdr3_aa: CASSSRRGRVFF; cdr3_nt: TGTGCCAGCAGTTCCAGGAGGGGGCGGGTGTTTTTT
d_call: .; j_call: TRBJ2-3; v_call: TRBV29-1; clone_size: .; cdr3_aa: CSVEDPQGPTDTQYF; cdr3_nt: TGCAGCGTTGAAGATCCTCAGGGTCCCACAGATACGCAGTATTTT
d_call: .; j_call: TRBJ1-6; v_call: TRBV7-8; clone_size: few; cdr3_aa: CASSFRPNSPLHF; cdr3_nt: TGTGCCAGCAGCTTCCGACCAAATTCACCCCTCCACTTT
d_call: TRBD1; j_call: TRBJ1-5; v_call: TRBV2; clone_size: .; cdr3_aa: CASSSDRGNQPQHF; cdr3_nt: TGTGCCAGCAGTTCGGACAGGGGGAATCAGCCCCAGCATTTT
d_call: TRBD2; j_call: TRBJ2-7; v_call: TRBV4-1; clone_size: many; cdr3_aa: CASTPGGSYEQYF; cdr3_nt: TGCGCCAGCACCCCCGGGGGGTCCTACGAGCAGTACTTC
d_call: .; j_call: TRBJ2-1; v_call: TRBV30; clone_size: .; cdr3_aa: CAWSPALARSYNEQFF; cdr3_nt: TGTGCCTGGAGCCCCGCTCTAGCGCGCTCCTACAATGAGCAGTTCTTC
d_call: .; j_call: TRBJ1-2; v_call: TRBV27; clone_size: .; cdr3_aa: CASRALGGSYYGYTF; cdr3_nt: TGTGCCAGCAGGGCCCTCGGGGGCAGCTACTATGGCTACACCTTC
d_call: TRBD1; j_call: TRBJ1-1; v_call: TRBV5-6; clone_size: .; cdr3_aa: CASSSLNRDRGFMNTEAFF; cdr3_nt: TGTGCCAGCAGCTCTTTGAACCGGGACAGGGGATTTATGAACACTGAAGCTTTCTTT
d_call: .; j_call: TRBJ2-1; v_call: TRBV7-2; clone_size: .; cdr3_aa: CASSLDGGAYNEQFF; cdr3_nt: TGTGCCAGCAGCTTAGACGGTGGGGCATACAATGAGCAGTTCTTC
d_call: TRBD2; j_call: TRBJ2-5; v_call: TRBV12-3/TRBV12-4; clone_size: .; cdr3_aa: CASSLTGGGEETQYF; cdr3_nt: TGTGCCAGCAGTTTGACGGGCGGGGGGGAAGAGACCCAGTACTTC
d_call: TRBD1; j_call: TRBJ2-3; v_call: TRBV20-1; clone_size: .; cdr3_aa: CSARGPGGSSTDTQYF; cdr3_nt: TGCAGTGCTAGAGGACCAGGGGGCTCCAGCACAGATACGCAGTATTTT
d_call: .; j_call: TRBJ2-3; v_call: TRBV10-3; clone_size: few; cdr3_aa: CAISVNRNTDTQYF; cdr3_nt: TGTGCCATCAGTGTAAACAGAAACACAGATACGCAGTATTTT
d_call: .; j_call: TRBJ1-3; v_call: TRBV14; clone_size: .; cdr3_aa: CASEEGSGNTIYF; cdr3_nt: TGTGCCAGCGAGGAGGGCTCTGGAAACACCATATATTTT
d_call: .; j_call: TRBJ1-5; v_call: TRBV19; clone_size: .; cdr3_aa: CASRRRSNQPQHF; cdr3_nt: TGTGCCAGTAGAAGGAGGAGCAATCAGCCCCAGCATTTT
d_call: .; j_call: TRBJ2-7; v_call: TRBV6-8; clone_size: .; cdr3_aa: CASSNTGYEQYF; cdr3_nt: TGTGCCAGCAGCAACACGGGTTACGAGCAGTACTTC
d_call: .; j_call: TRBJ1-6; v_call: TRBV12-3/TRBV12-4; clone_size: few; cdr3_aa: CASSPRAGHNSPLHF; cdr3_nt: TGTGCCAGCAGTCCTCGGGCGGGGCATAATTCACCCCTCCACTTT
d_call: .; j_call: TRBJ2-1; v_call: TRBV12-3/TRBV12-4; clone_size: .; cdr3_aa: CASSLRTPLNNEQFF; cdr3_nt: TGTGCCAGCAGTTTACGGACCCCACTAAACAATGAGCAGTTCTTC
d_call: TRBD2; j_call: TRBJ2-3; v_call: TRBV6-6; clone_size: .; cdr3_aa: CASSQPLAGGRDTQYF; cdr3_nt: TGTGCCAGCAGTCAACCTCTAGCGGGGGGCCGGGATACGCAGTATTTT
d_call: .; j_call: TRBJ1-1; v_call: TRBV12-5; clone_size: .; cdr3_aa: CASGLVNTEAFF; cdr3_nt: TGTGCTAGTGGTTTGGTGAACACTGAAGCTTTCTTT
d_call: .; j_call: TRBJ2-1; v_call: TRBV10-2; clone_size: once; cdr3_aa: CASSLHGPGIGYNEQFF; cdr3_nt: TGCGCCAGCAGTCTACACGGCCCAGGGATCGGGTACAATGAGCAGTTCTTC
d_call: TRBD2; j_call: TRBJ2-3; v_call: TRBV7-6; clone_size: few; cdr3_aa: CASSPPAAAGGQGADTQYF; cdr3_nt: TGTGCCAGCAGCCCACCAGCGGCCGCGGGAGGGCAGGGGGCAGATACGCAGTATTTT
d_call: .; j_call: TRBJ1-6; v_call: TRBV11-2; clone_size: few; cdr3_aa: CASSLVRDSPLHF; cdr3_nt: TGTGCCAGCAGCTTAGTCAGGGATTCACCCCTCCACTTT